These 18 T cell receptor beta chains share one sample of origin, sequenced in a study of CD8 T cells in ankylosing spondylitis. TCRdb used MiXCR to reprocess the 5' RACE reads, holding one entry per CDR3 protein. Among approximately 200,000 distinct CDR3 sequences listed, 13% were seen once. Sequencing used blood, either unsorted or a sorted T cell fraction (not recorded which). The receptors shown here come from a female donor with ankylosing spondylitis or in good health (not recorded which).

The CDR3 region has the DNA TGTGCCAGTAGTAGCGGGAGAAGGAACAATGAGCAGTTCTTC. This encodes CASSSGRRNNEQFF. V gene TRBV19 combines with J gene TRBJ2-1; TRBD2 matches at 7 bases. Germline-derived CDR1 and CDR2 are LNHDA and SQIVND (reference sequence). This CDR3 region has 14 residues. V shed 4 bases, J shed 5 bases, and the junction held 5 bases outside the gene matches.

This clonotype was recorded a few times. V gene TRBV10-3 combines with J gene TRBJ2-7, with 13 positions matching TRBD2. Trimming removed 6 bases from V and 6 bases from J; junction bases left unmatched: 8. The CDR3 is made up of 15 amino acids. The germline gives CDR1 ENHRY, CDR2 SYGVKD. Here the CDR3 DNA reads TGTGCCATCAGACCCGGGACTAGCGGGACGCTCGAGCAGTACTTC. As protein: CAIRPGTSGTLEQYF.

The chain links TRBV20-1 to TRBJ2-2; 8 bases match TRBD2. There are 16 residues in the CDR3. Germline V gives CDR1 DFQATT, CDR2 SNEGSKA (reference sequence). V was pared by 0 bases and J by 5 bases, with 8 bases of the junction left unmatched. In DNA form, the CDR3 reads TGCAGTGCTAGAGATGCAAGCGGGAGTATAACCGGGGAGCTGTTTTTT. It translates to CSARDASGSITGELFF.

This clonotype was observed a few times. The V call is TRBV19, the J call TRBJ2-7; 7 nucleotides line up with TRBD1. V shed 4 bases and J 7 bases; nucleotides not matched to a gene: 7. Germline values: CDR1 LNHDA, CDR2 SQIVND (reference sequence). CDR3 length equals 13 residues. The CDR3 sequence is CASSKTGSREQYF. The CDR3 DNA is TGTGCCAGTAGTAAGACAGGGTCGCGGGAGCAGTACTTC.

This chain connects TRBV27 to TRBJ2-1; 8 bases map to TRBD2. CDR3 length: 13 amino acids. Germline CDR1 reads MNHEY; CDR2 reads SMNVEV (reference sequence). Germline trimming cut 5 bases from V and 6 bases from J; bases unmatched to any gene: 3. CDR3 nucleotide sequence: TGTGCCAGCAGTCCCCTAGCGGGCAATGAGCAGTTCTTC. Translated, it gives CASSPLAGNEQFF.

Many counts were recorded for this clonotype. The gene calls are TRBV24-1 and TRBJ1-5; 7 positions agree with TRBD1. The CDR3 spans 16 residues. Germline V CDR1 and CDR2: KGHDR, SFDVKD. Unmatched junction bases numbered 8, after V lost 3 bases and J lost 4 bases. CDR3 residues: CATSDATTGKNQPQHF. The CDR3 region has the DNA TGTGCCACCAGTGATGCTACGACAGGGAAGAATCAGCCCCAGCATTTT.

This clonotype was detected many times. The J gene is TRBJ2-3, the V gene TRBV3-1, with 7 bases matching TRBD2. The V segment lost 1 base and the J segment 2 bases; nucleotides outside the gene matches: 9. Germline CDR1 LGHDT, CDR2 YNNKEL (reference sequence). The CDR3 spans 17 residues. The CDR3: CASSQVGLADLTDTQYF. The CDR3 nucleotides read TGTGCCAGCAGCCAAGTTGGCCTAGCGGACCTCACAGATACGCAGTATTTT.

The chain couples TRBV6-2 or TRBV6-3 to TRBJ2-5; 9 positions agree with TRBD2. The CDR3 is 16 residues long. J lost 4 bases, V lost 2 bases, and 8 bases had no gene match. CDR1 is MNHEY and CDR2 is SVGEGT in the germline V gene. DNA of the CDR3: TGTGCCAGCAGTTACCGCGGGAGGGTAGCCGGAGAGACCCAGTACTTC. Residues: CASSYRGRVAGETQYF.

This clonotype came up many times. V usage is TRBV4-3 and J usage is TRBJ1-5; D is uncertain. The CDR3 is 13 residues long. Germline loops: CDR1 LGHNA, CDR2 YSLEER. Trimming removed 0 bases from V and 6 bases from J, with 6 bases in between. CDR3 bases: TGCGCCAGCAGCCAAGACCACCGTCAGCCCCAGCATTTT. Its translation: CASSQDHRQPQHF.

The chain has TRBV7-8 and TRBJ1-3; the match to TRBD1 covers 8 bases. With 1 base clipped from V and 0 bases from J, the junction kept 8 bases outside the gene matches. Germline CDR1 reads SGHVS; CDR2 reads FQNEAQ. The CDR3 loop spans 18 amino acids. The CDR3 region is CASSLGPPGGYSGNTIYF. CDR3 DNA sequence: TGTGCCAGCAGCTTAGGCCCCCCAGGGGGCTACTCTGGAAACACCATATATTTT.

The CDR3 loop is CASNDRAGPEAFF. CDR3 bases: TGTGCCAGCAACGACAGGGCGGGCCCTGAAGCTTTCTTT. This chain links TRBV7-9 with TRBJ1-1; the match to TRBD1 covers 7 bases. V dropped 7 bases and J dropped 6; count of bases not matched to a gene: 8. The CDR3 length is 13 residues. Germline CDR1 SEHNR, CDR2 FQNEAQ (reference sequence).

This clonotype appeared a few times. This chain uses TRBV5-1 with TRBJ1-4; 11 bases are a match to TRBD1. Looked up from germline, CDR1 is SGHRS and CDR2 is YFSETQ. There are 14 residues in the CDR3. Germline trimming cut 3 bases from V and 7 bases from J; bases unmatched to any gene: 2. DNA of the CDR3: TGCGCCAGCAGCTCGGGGACAGGGGGTGAAAAACTGTTTTTT. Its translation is CASSSGTGGEKLFF. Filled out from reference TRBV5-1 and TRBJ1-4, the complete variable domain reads KAGVTQTPRYLIKTRGQQVTLSCSPISGHRSVSWYQQTPGQGLQFLFEYFSETQRNKGNFPGRFSGRQFSNSRSEMNVSTLELGDSALYLCASSSGTGGEKLFFGSGTQLSVL.

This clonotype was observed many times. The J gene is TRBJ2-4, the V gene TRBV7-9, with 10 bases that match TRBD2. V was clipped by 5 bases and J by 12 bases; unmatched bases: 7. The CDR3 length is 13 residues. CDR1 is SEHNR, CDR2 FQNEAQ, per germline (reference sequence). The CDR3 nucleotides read TGTGCCAGCAGCACACTAGCGGGAACTAATCAGTACTTC. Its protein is CASSTLAGTNQYF.

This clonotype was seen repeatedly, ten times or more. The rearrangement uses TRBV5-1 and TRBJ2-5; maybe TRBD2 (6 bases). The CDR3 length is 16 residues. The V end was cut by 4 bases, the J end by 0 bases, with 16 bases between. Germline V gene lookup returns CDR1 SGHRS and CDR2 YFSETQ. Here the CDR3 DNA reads TGCGCCAGCAGCCTGCAGGGCGGGGAACACCAAGAGACCCAGTACTTC. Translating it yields CASSLQGGEHQETQYF.

CDR3 protein: CASALRPGETQYF. The CDR3 region has the DNA TGTGCCAGCGCCCTACGGCCCGGAGAGACCCAGTACTTC. The chain has TRBV9 and TRBJ2-5; D not certain. The germline V and J ends were trimmed by 7 bases and 4 bases, with 14 bases remaining between them. The CDR3 covers 13 residues. The germline V gene encodes CDR1 SGDLS and CDR2 YYNGEE.

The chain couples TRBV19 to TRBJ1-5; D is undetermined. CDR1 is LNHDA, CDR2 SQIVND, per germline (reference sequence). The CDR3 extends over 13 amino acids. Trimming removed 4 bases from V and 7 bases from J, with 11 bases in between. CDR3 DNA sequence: TGTGCCAGTAGTACCGGACGCGGGCAGCCCCAGCATTTT. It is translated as CASSTGRGQPQHF. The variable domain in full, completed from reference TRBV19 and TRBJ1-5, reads DGGITQSPKYLFRKEGQNVTLSCEQNLNHDAMYWYRQDPGQGLRLIYYSQIVNDFQKGDIAEGYSVSREKKESFPLTVTSAQKNPTAFYLCASSTGRGQPQHFGDGTRLSIL.

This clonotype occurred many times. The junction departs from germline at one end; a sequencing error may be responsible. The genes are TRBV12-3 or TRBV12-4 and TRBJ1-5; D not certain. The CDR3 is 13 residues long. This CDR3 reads CASSLAGNQPQHF. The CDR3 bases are TGTGCCAGCAGCTTAGCGGGGAATCAGCCCCAGCATTTT.

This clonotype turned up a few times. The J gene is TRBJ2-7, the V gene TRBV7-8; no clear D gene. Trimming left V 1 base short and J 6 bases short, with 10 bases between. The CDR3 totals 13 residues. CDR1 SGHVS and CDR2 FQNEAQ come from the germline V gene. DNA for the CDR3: TGTGCCAGCAGCTTAGATGGGGATTCCGAGCAGTACTTC. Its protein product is CASSLDGDSEQYF.